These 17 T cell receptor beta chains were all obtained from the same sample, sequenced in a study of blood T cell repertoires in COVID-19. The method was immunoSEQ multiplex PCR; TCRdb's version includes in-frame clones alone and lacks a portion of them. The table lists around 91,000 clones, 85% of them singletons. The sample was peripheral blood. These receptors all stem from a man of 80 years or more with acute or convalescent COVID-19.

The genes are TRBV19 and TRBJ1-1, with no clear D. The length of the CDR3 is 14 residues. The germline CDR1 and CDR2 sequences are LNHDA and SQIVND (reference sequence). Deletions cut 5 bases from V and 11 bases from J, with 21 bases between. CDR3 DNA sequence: TGTGCCAGTAGTTTCCCGGCAGCCGCAACCAGGGCTTTCTTT. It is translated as CASSFPAAATRAFF.

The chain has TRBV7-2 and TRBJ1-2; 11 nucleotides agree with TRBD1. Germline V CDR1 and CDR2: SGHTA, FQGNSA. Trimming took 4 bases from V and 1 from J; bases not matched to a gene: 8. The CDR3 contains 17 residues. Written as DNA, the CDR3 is TGTGCCAGCAGCTCCCCCGGGACAGGGGGTTTTAACTATGGCTACACCTTC. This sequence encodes CASSSPGTGGFNYGYTF.

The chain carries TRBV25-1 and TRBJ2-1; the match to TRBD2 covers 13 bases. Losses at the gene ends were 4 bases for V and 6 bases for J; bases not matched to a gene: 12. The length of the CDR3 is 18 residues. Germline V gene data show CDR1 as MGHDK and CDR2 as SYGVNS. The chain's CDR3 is CASSGNPGTSGTSNEQFF. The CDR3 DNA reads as TGTGCCAGCAGTGGGAATCCCGGGACTAGCGGGACTAGCAATGAGCAGTTCTTC.

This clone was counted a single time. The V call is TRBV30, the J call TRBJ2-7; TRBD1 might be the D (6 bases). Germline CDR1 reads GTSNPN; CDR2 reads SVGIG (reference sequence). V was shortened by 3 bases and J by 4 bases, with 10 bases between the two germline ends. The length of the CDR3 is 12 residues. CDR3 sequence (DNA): TGTGCCTGGAGGGACAGTAGGTACGAGCAGTACTTC. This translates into CAWRDSRYEQYF.

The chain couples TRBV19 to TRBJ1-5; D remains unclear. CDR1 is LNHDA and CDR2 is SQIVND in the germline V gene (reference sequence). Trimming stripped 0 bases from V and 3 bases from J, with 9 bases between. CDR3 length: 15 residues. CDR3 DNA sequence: TGTGCCAGTAGTATAGATGGGCATTACAATCAGCCCCAGCATTTT. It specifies CASSIDGHYNQPQHF.

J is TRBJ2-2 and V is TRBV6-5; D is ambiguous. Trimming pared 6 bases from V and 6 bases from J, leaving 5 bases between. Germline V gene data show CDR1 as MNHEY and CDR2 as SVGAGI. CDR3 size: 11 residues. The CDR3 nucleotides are TGTGCCAGCAGCCCAGCCGGGGAGCTGTTTTTT. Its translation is CASSPAGELFF.

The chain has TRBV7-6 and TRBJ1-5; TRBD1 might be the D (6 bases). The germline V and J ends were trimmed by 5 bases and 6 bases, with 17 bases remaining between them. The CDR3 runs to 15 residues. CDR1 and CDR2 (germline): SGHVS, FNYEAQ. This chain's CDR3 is CASSEGGAAGQPQHF. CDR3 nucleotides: TGTGCCAGCAGCGAAGGGGGTGCAGCTGGTCAGCCCCAGCATTTT. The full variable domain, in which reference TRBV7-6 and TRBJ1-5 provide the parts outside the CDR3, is GAGVSQSPRYKVTKRGQDVALRCDPISGHVSLYWYRQALGQGPEFLTYFNYEAQQDKSGLPNDRFSAERPEGSISTLTIQRTEQRDSAMYRCASSEGGAAGQPQHFGDGTRLSIL.

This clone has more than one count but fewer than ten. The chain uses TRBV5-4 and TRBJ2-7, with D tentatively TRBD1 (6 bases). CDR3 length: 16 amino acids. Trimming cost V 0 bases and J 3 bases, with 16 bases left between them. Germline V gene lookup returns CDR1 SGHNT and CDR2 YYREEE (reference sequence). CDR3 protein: CASSLETGSAIYEQYF. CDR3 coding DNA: TGTGCCAGCAGCTTGGAAACAGGGAGTGCGATCTACGAGCAGTACTTC.

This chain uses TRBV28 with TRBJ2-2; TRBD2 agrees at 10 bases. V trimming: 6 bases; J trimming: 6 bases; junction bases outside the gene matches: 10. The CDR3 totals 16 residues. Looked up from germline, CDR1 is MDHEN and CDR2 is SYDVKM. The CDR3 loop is CASSLGTSVAPGELFF. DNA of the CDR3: TGTGCCAGCAGCCTAGGGACTAGCGTTGCACCCGGGGAGCTGTTTTTT. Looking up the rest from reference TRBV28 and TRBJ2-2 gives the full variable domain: DVKVTQSSRYLVKRTGEKVFLECVQDMDHENMFWYRQDPGLGLRLIYFSYDVKMKEKGDIPEGYSVSREKKERFSLILESASTNQTSMYLCASSLGTSVAPGELFFGEGSRLTVL.

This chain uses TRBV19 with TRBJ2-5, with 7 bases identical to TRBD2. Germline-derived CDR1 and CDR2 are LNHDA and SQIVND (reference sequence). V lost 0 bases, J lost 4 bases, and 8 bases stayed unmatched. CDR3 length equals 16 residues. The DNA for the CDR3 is TGTGCCAGTAGTATAGATTCGGGGGAGGGCCTAGAGACCCAGTACTTC. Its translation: CASSIDSGEGLETQYF.

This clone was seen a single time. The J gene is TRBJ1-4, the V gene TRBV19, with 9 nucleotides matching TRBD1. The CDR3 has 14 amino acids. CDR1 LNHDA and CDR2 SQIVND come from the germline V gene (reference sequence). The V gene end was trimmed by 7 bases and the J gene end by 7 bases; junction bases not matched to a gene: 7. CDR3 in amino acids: CASNLTGGGEKLFF. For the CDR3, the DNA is TGTGCCAGTAATCTGACAGGGGGAGGTGAAAAACTGTTTTTT.

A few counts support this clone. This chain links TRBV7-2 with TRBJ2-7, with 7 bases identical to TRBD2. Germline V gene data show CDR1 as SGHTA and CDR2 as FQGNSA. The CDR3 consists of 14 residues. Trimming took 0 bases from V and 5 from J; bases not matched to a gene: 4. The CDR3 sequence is CASSLAAGANEQYF. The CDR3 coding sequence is TGTGCCAGCAGCTTAGCTGCGGGAGCTAACGAGCAGTACTTC.

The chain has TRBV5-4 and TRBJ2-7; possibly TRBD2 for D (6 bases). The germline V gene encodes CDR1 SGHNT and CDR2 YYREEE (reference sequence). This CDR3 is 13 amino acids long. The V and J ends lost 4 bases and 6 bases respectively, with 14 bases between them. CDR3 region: CASSPGGVGEQYF. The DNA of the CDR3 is TGTGCCAGCAGCCCCGGAGGGGTTGGCGAGCAGTACTTC.

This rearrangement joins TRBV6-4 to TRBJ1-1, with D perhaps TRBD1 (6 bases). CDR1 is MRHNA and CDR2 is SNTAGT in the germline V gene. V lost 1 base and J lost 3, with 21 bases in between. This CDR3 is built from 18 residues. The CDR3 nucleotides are TGTGCCAGCAGTGACTTGAACAGGGATTGGTATATATACACTGAAGCTTTCTTT. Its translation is CASSDLNRDWYIYTEAFF.

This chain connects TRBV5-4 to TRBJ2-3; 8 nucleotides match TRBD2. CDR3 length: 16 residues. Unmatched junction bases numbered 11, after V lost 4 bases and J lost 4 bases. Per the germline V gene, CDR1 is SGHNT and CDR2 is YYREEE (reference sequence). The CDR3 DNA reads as TGTGCCAGCAGCCGGGGGGGCGGGAGTCCCTCAGATACGCAGTATTTT. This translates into CASSRGGGSPSDTQYF.

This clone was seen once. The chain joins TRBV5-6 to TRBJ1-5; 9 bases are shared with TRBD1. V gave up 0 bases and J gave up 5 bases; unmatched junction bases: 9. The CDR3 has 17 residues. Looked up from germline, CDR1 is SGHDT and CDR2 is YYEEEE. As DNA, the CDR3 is TGTGCCAGCAGCTTGGATACCGGGACAGGGAGACATCAGCCCCAGCATTTT. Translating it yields CASSLDTGTGRHQPQHF.

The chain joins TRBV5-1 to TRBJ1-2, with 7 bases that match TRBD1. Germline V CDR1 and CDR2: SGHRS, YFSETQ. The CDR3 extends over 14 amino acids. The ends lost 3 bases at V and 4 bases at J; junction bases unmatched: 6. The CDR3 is CASSSRQGGYGYTF. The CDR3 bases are TGCGCCAGCAGCTCCCGACAGGGAGGCTATGGCTACACCTTC.